Below are 13 T cell receptor beta chains sequenced from a single sample in a study of blood T cells in healthy people across ages. A second PCR, run for about 7 to 12 cycles, used a sample-barcoded 5' primer plus a J-beta primer mix. MiXCR was run by TCRdb on the 5' RACE reads, yielding one entry per CDR3 protein. Of 550,000 to 600,000 distinct CDR3 sequences listed, around 48% are singletons. The sample was blood. The receptors shown here come from an elderly man in good health.

CDR3 protein: CASSQGLGLAGEAKNIQYF. Written as DNA, the CDR3 is TGTGCCAGCAGCCAAGGGCTCGGACTAGCGGGAGAGGCCAAAAACATTCAGTACTTC. This chain connects TRBV3-1 to TRBJ2-4, with 13 nucleotides matching TRBD2. In germline, CDR1 is LGHDT, CDR2 YNNKEL (reference sequence). V dropped 1 base and J dropped 1; count of bases not matched to a gene: 7. The CDR3 totals 19 residues.

J is TRBJ1-2 and V is TRBV7-9, with a tentative D call TRBD1 (5 bases). In germline, CDR1 is SEHNR, CDR2 FQNEAQ (reference sequence). The CDR3 contains 13 residues. With 7 bases removed from V and 3 bases from J, the gap between germline ends came to 12 bases. The CDR3 nucleotides are TGTGCCAGCACCACTGACAGAGACTATGGCTACACCTTC. Translating it yields CASTTDRDYGYTF.

In its sample, this clonotype was seen a few times. J is TRBJ1-2 and V is TRBV7-9, with 9 bases that match TRBD1. Germline CDR1 is SEHNR and CDR2 is FQNEAQ (reference sequence). The CDR3 has 15 residues. Unmatched junction bases numbered 3, after V lost 0 bases and J lost 4 bases. CDR3 residues: CASSLAGDRAYGYTF. The CDR3 DNA is TGTGCCAGCAGCTTAGCGGGGGACAGGGCCTATGGCTACACCTTC.

This chain links TRBV28 with TRBJ2-7; TRBD1 matches at 7 bases. The germline V gene encodes CDR1 MDHEN and CDR2 SYDVKM. Trimming removed 5 bases from V and 5 bases from J; junction bases left unmatched: 6. The CDR3 covers 13 residues. Here the CDR3 DNA reads TGTGCCAGCAGTGACACAGGGGTCCACGAGCAGTACTTC. Residues: CASSDTGVHEQYF. Combining the CDR3 with reference TRBV28 and TRBJ2-7 gives the whole variable domain DVKVTQSSRYLVKRTGEKVFLECVQDMDHENMFWYRQDPGLGLRLIYFSYDVKMKEKGDIPEGYSVSREKKERFSLILESASTNQTSMYLCASSDTGVHEQYFGPGTRLTVT.

V gene TRBV7-9 combines with J gene TRBJ1-5, with D unclear. There are 17 residues in the CDR3. Trimming removed 0 bases at V and 2 bases at J, with 14 bases between. CDR1 and CDR2 from the germline V gene are SEHNR and FQNEAQ (reference sequence). In nucleotides, the CDR3 is TGTGCCAGCAGCTTAGCGCTGGACGGGGATGGCAATCAGCCCCAGCATTTT. Translated, it gives CASSLALDGDGNQPQHF. Full variable domain (outside the CDR3, taken from reference TRBV7-9 and TRBJ1-5): DTGVSQNPRHKITKRGQNVTFRCDPISEHNRLYWYRQTLGQGPEFLTYFQNEAQLEKSRLLSDRFSAERPKGSFSTLEIQRTEQGDSAMYLCASSLALDGDGNQPQHFGDGTRLSIL.

This sequence joins TRBV20-1 and TRBJ1-6; the D gene is possibly TRBD1 (5 bases). V lost 1 base to trimming and J lost 9 bases, with 10 bases between them. The CDR3 consists of 13 residues. CDR1 is DFQATT, CDR2 SNEGSKA, per germline (reference sequence). CDR3 coding DNA: TGCAGTGCTAGAGGGGGCGGCGGTTCACCCCTCCACTTT. Translated, it gives CSARGGGGSPLHF.

Many counts were recorded for this clonotype. The chain is built from TRBV6-5 and TRBJ2-6, with TRBD1 as a possible D gene (6 bases). The CDR3 length is 16 residues. Trimming left V 5 bases short and J 0 bases short, with 11 bases between. Germline CDR1 MNHEY, CDR2 SVGAGI. The CDR3: CASSQGHLSGANVLTF. The CDR3 DNA reads as TGTGCCAGCAGTCAGGGACACCTCTCTGGGGCCAACGTCCTGACTTTC.

The rearrangement links TRBV5-1 to TRBJ2-1; D unclear. The V gene's germline CDR1 is SGHRS and CDR2 YFSETQ. The germline V and J ends were trimmed by 0 bases and 3 bases, with 13 bases remaining between them. The length of the CDR3 is 16 residues. CDR3 bases: TGCGCCAGCAGCTTGGTATTAGCAACGGACTACAATGAGCAGTTCTTC. Its translation: CASSLVLATDYNEQFF.

The chain uses TRBV2 and TRBJ2-5; possible D gene TRBD1, 5 bases. The CDR3 spans 10 residues. V lost 6 bases to trimming and J lost 11 bases, with 10 bases between them. Looked up from germline, CDR1 is SNHLY and CDR2 is FYNNEI. For the CDR3, the DNA is TGTGCCAGCAGGGACAATGAGCAGTACTTC. Protein: CASRDNEQYF.

The chain couples TRBV7-2 to TRBJ2-5, with TRBD1 identical over 7 bases. In germline, CDR1 is SGHTA, CDR2 FQGNSA. The CDR3 is 17 residues long. Losses at the gene ends were 4 bases for V and 0 bases for J; bases not matched to a gene: 11. CDR3 DNA sequence: TGTGCCAGCAGCTCAAGCCGGGACAGAAGTAACCAAGAGACCCAGTACTTC. It yields the protein CASSSSRDRSNQETQYF.

J is TRBJ2-5 and V is TRBV7-8; 7 nucleotides line up with TRBD1. This CDR3 spans 16 amino acids. The germline gives CDR1 SGHVS, CDR2 FQNEAQ. V shed 1 base, J shed 2 bases, and the junction held 7 bases outside the gene matches. The CDR3 bases are TGTGCCAGCAGCTTAGGTGACAGGGAGCGGCAAGAGACCCAGTACTTC. Translation: CASSLGDRERQETQYF. Full variable domain (outside the CDR3, taken from reference TRBV7-8 and TRBJ2-5): GAGVSQSPRYKVAKRGQDVALRCDPISGHVSLFWYQQALGQGPEFLTYFQNEAQLDKSGLPSDRFFAERPEGSVSTLKIQRTQQEDSAVYLCASSLGDRERQETQYFGPGTRLLVL.

This clonotype was observed a handful of times. The V and J genes are TRBV11-2 and TRBJ2-7; 8 nucleotides line up with TRBD2. Germline V gives CDR1 SGHAT, CDR2 FQNNGV. The CDR3 is 17 amino acids. Losses at the gene ends were 0 bases for V and 0 bases for J; bases not matched to a gene: 7. CDR3 bases: TGTGCCAGCAGCTTAGATCTGGGCGGGGGGTACTCCTACGAGCAGTACTTC. This gives the protein CASSLDLGGGYSYEQYF.

The chain couples TRBV9 to TRBJ2-3; D perhaps matches TRBD1 (6 bases). Per germline, CDR1 SGDLS and CDR2 YYNGEE. CDR3 length equals 13 residues. With 3 bases removed from V and 7 bases from J, the gap between germline ends came to 12 bases. This CDR3 is CASSEIQGYTQYF. In nucleotides, the CDR3 is TGTGCCAGCAGCGAAATACAGGGTTATACGCAGTATTTT.